This record concerns one T cell receptor beta chain sequence. What it recognizes is unknown. The source of the sample is a study of cytomegalovirus exposure and HLA in healthy donors. Broader study findings: The study found most TCR sequences rare, yet found some public TCRs in many donors. Later on, an analysis found that several of the most significant clusters appeared to be linked to common viral pathogens, which included parvovirus B19. For most TCR beta V segments, an earlier analysis put the productive rate at about 87% or about 30% of the time.

The CDR3 runs to 15 residues. The V gene end was trimmed by 4 bases and the J gene end by 7 bases; junction bases not matched to a gene: 10. Germline lookup yields CDR1 SGHDN and CDR2 FVKESK. Primers for the PCR totalled 60 Vbeta and 13 Jbeta. The table came from immunoSEQ multiplex PCR; TCRdb's copy has only in-frame clones and leaves some out. This table holds 150,000 to 200,000 clones. This chain connects TRBV14 to TRBJ2-7, with TRBD2 matching 10 bases. This receptor was taken from a boy aged 5-17 years in good health and CMV-seronegative. The sequenced sample was PBMCs. The CDR3: CASSRLAGDRREQYF. The CDR3, as DNA: TGTGCCAGCAGCCGTCTAGCGGGGGACCGCCGGGAGCAGTACTTC.